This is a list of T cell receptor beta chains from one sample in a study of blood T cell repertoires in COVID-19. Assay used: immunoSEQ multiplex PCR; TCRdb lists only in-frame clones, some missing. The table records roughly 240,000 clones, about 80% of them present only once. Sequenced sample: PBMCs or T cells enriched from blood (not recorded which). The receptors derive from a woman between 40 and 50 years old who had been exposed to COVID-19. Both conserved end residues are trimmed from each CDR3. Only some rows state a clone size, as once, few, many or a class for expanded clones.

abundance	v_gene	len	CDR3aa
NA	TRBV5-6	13	ASSLVGQQKNIQY
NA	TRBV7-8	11	ASSFRGSYEQY
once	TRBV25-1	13	AIPGPLAGRSPLH
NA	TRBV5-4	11	ASSRGGVAEAF
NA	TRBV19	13	ASIATGGPSNEQF
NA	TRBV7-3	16	ANPIMDRDLWGNSPLH
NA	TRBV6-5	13	ASSYSTGMNTEAF
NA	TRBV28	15	ASSTKAGTANNQPQH
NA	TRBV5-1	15	ASSLGLPGQFPTGYT
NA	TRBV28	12	ASSLIISGTEAF